Following are 11 T cell receptor beta chains from one sample sequenced in a study of shared T cell receptors in the human thymus. Profiled with immunoSEQ multiplex PCR; TCRdb holds only in-frame clones, not every one. The table includes about 660,000 clones, roughly 90% detected once. This sample was also put to use in a study of human thymus T cells.

Sequencing input: thymocytes. The receptors stem from a boy younger than two with a congenital heart defect.

The chain is built from TRBV7-9 and TRBJ1-3, with 7 bases fitting TRBD1. With V trimmed by 2 bases and J by 0 bases, 7 bases remained unmatched. The V gene's germline CDR1 is SEHNR and CDR2 FQNEAQ (reference sequence). This CDR3 has 17 residues. CDR3 nucleotide sequence: TGTGCCAGCAGCTTACCCTCACGACAGGGCTCTGGAAACACCATATATTTT. It encodes CASSLPSRQGSGNTIYF.

The J gene is TRBJ2-7, the V gene TRBV7-9, with 7 positions matching TRBD2. The V and J ends lost 5 bases and 2 bases, in that order; junction bases with no gene match: 9. Germline-derived CDR1 and CDR2 are SEHNR and FQNEAQ (reference sequence). This CDR3 contains 15 residues. The CDR3 DNA is TGTGCCAGCAGCCATCCTAGCGGCGCTCCCTACGAGCAGTACTTC. This translates into CASSHPSGAPYEQYF.

The rearrangement uses TRBV11-2 and TRBJ1-2; 7 bases match TRBD1. With 5 bases clipped from V and 4 bases from J, the junction kept 7 bases outside the gene matches. The CDR3 loop spans 14 amino acids. CDR1 SGHAT and CDR2 FQNNGV come from the germline V gene. The CDR3 sequence is CASSPPGQLYGYTF. CDR3 bases: TGTGCCAGCAGCCCACCGGGACAGCTCTATGGCTACACCTTC. The full variable domain, rest sourced from reference TRBV11-2 and TRBJ1-2, is EAGVAQSPRYKIIEKRQSVAFWCNPISGHATLYWYQQILGQGPKLLIQFQNNGVVDDSQLPKDRFSAERLKGVDSTLKIQPAKLEDSAVYLCASSPPGQLYGYTFGSGTRLTVV.

The rearrangement joins TRBV7-9 to TRBJ2-2; 9 bases match TRBD1. The CDR3 length is 16 residues. Losses at the gene ends were 1 base for V and 6 bases for J; bases not matched to a gene: 6. Germline CDR1 SEHNR, CDR2 FQNEAQ (reference sequence). CDR3 loop: CASSLEGQGLPGELFF. CDR3 DNA: TGTGCCAGCAGCTTAGAGGGACAGGGTCTACCCGGGGAGCTGTTTTTT.

This clone was seen just once. This rearrangement joins TRBV4-1 to TRBJ2-1; 7 positions agree with TRBD2. This CDR3 is 18 amino acids long. The V and J ends lost 2 bases and 4 bases, in that order; junction bases with no gene match: 14. Germline V CDR1 and CDR2: MGHRA, YSYEKL. The CDR3 DNA follows: TGCGCCAGCAGCCAACCGGGACTAACTCTCCCACCGTACAATGAGCAGTTCTTC. As protein: CASSQPGLTLPPYNEQFF.

This clone occurred a few times. V usage is TRBV2 and J usage is TRBJ2-7; TRBD1 is a possible D gene (5 bases). The CDR3 loop spans 14 amino acids. Germline CDR1 and CDR2: SNHLY and FYNNEI. V lost 8 bases and J 2 bases, leaving 16 bases between the germline ends. Here the CDR3 reads CASSDRPIPYEQYF. CDR3 DNA: TGTGCCAGCTCAGACAGACCTATCCCCTACGAGCAGTACTTC.

The chain has TRBV30 and TRBJ1-1; TRBD1 might be the D (5 bases). This CDR3 region has 17 residues. Trimming shortened V by 0 bases and J by 2 bases, and 19 bases separated the two germline ends. The V gene's germline CDR1 is GTSNPN and CDR2 SVGIG (reference sequence). CDR3 DNA: TGTGCCTGGAGTGTTTGGGCCGCAGGGAGGGGAAACACTGAAGCTTTCTTT. Protein: CAWSVWAAGRGNTEAFF. Supplemented by reference TRBV30 and TRBJ1-1, the full variable domain reads SQTIHQWPATLVQPVGSPLSLECTVEGTSNPNLYWYRQAAGRGLQLLFYSVGIGQISSEVPQNLSASRPQDRQFILSSKKLLLSDSGFYLCAWSVWAAGRGNTEAFFGQGTRLTVV.

This chain connects TRBV29-1 to TRBJ2-4; the D gene is possibly TRBD1 (7 bases). The CDR3 extends over 14 amino acids. Per the germline V gene, CDR1 is SQVTM and CDR2 is ANQGSEA. Trimming took 4 bases from V and 1 from J, leaving 11 bases between them. The CDR3 sequence is CSVVPGGAKNIQYF. CDR3 DNA: TGCAGCGTTGTACCAGGGGGGGCCAAAAACATTCAGTACTTC.

J is TRBJ2-7 and V is TRBV7-2, with a possible D match to TRBD2 (5 bases). This CDR3 spans 15 amino acids. Germline lookup yields CDR1 SGHTA and CDR2 FQGNSA. Trimming took off 5 bases at V and 0 bases at J, with 14 bases between the two ends. The CDR3: CASSQSPGSSYEQYF. CDR3 DNA: TGTGCCAGCAGCCAATCCCCGGGGAGCTCCTACGAGCAGTACTTC. Based on the CDR3 plus reference TRBV7-2 and TRBJ2-7, the full variable domain is GAGVSQSPSNKVTEKGKDVELRCDPISGHTALYWYRQSLGQGLEFLIYFQGNSAPDKSGLPSDRFSAERTGGSVSTLTIQRTQQEDSAVYLCASSQSPGSSYEQYFGPGTRLTVT.

V and J are TRBV20-1 and TRBJ2-5; unclear D gene. V lost 3 bases to trimming and J lost 5 bases, with 7 bases between them. Germline V gives CDR1 DFQATT, CDR2 SNEGSKA (reference sequence). The CDR3 consists of 11 residues. DNA of the CDR3: TGCAGTGCTAGGGGCGCGGAGACCCAGTACTTC. Translation: CSARGAETQYF.

This clone appeared a single time. The chain carries TRBV30 and TRBJ2-3; 7 bases agree with TRBD2. Trimming took 4 bases from V and 0 from J; bases not matched to a gene: 7. The CDR3 is made up of 15 amino acids. In germline, CDR1 is GTSNPN, CDR2 SVGIG (reference sequence). The CDR3 is CAWINSGLSTDTQYF. The CDR3 DNA reads TGTGCCTGGATCAATAGCGGGTTGAGCACAGATACGCAGTATTTT. Full variable domain (rest looked up from reference TRBV30 and TRBJ2-3): SQTIHQWPATLVQPVGSPLSLECTVEGTSNPNLYWYRQAAGRGLQLLFYSVGIGQISSEVPQNLSASRPQDRQFILSSKKLLLSDSGFYLCAWINSGLSTDTQYFGPGTRLTVL.